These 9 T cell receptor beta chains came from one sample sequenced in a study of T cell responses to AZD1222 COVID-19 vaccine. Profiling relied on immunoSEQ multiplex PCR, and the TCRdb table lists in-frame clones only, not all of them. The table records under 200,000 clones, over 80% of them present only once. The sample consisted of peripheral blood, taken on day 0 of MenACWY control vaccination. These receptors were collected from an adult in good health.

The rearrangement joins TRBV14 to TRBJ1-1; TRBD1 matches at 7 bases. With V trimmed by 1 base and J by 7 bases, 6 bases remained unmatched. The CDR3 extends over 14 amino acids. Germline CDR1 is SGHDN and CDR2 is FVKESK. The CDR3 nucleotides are TGTGCCAGCAGCCAAGGGGACAGTCGGGGTGAAGCTTTCTTT. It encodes CASSQGDSRGEAFF.

CDR3 sequence (DNA): TGTGCCAGCAGTGAGACAACCTCTGGGGCCAACGTCCTGACTTTC. Encoded protein: CASSETTSGANVLTF. V is TRBV6-1 and J is TRBJ2-6; no clear D gene. The CDR3 is 15 amino acids. Deletions cut 3 bases from V and 0 bases from J, with 6 bases between. Germline loops: CDR1 MNHNS, CDR2 SASEGT.

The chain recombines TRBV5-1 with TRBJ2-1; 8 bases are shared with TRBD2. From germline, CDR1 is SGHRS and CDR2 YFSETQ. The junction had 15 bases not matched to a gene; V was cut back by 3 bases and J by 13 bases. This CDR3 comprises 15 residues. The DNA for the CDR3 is TGCGCCAGCAGCTCGGGACTAGAAGGTGTTTCGGTTCAGTTCTTC. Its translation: CASSSGLEGVSVQFF.

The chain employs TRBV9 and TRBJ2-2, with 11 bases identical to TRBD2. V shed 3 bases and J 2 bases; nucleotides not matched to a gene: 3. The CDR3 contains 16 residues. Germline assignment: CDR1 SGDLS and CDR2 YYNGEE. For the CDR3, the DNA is TGTGCCAGCAGCGCCCGACTAGCGGGAAACACCGGGGAGCTGTTTTTT. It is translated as CASSARLAGNTGELFF.

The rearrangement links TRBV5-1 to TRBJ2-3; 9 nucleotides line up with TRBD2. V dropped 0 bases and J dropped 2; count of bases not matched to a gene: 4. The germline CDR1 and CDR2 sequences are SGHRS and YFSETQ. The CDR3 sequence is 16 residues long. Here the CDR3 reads CASSLGLAGLTDTQYF. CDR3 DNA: TGCGCCAGCAGCTTGGGGCTAGCGGGACTCACAGATACGCAGTATTTT.

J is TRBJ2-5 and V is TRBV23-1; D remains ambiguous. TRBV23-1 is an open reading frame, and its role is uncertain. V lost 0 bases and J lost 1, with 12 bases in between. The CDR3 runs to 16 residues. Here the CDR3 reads CASSQSGALSQETQYF. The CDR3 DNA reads TGCGCCAGCAGTCAATCAGGTGCCCTCTCCCAAGAGACCCAGTACTTC.

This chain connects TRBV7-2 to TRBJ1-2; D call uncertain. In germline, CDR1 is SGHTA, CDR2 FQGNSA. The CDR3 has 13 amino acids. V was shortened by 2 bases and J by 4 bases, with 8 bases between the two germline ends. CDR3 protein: CASSLPTPYGYTF. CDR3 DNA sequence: TGTGCCAGCAGCTTACCTACCCCCTATGGCTACACCTTC.

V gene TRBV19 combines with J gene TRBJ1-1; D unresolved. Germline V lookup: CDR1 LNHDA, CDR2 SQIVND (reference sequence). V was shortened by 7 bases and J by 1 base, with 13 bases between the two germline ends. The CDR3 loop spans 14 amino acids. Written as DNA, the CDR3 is TGTGCCAGTACTATCGGACGGGAGAACACTGAAGCTTTCTTT. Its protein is CASTIGRENTEAFF.

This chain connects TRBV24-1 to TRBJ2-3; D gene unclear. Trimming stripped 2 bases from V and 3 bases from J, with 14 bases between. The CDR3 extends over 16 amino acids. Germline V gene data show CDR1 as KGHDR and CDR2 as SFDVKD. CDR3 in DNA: TGTGCCACCAGTGATTCGTACAGAGGTCATACAGATACGCAGTATTTT. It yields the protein CATSDSYRGHTDTQYF.